The sequence of this T cell receptor (beta chain) was determined in a study of cytomegalovirus exposure and HLA in healthy donors. Findings and limits, study-wide: About 87% or about 30% of the time was how often most TCR beta V segments were productive, according to an earlier analysis. Cytomegalovirus association was assigned to approximately 160 TCR beta chains.

To note about this clone: Its antigen remains unknown.

Trimming pared 6 bases from V and 5 bases from J, leaving 16 bases between. CDR3 size: 13 residues. Germline V gene data show CDR1 as SQVTM and CDR2 as ANQGSEA. The study ran its PCR with 60 Vbeta and 13 Jbeta primers. Profiling relied on immunoSEQ multiplex PCR, and the TCRdb table lists in-frame clones only, not all of them. The repertoire holds around 170,000 clones, with over 80% as singletons. The rearrangement joins TRBV29-1 to TRBJ1-1; TRBD1 might be the D (6 bases). Sequencing was done on a sample of PBMCs. This clonotype was sampled from a girl aged 5 to 17 in good health and CMV-seropositive. CDR3 sequence: CSVRSGVRTEAFF. Written as DNA, the CDR3 is TGCAGCGTGAGGTCAGGGGTGCGGACTGAAGCTTTCTTT.